The text below deals with one T cell receptor beta chain. This sample was taken from a study of Ad26.COV2.S vaccination and SARS-CoV-2 variants. The treatment was: about 20 received Ad26.COV2.S at low or high dose, single or two shots; about five received placebo; per-sample allocation not given. Following the first vaccine or placebo injection, samples were taken on day 63. Germline loops: CDR1 SGHTA, CDR2 FQGNSA. CDR3 length equals 14 residues. The V segment lost 1 base and the J segment 8 bases; nucleotides outside the gene matches: 6. Profiling relied on immunoSEQ multiplex PCR, and the TCRdb table lists in-frame clones only, not all of them. Altogether under 600,000 clones are present, 80% to 90% being singletons, with the ten largest covering about 1.7%.

The V gene is TRBV7-2, the J gene TRBJ1-2, with 8 bases identical to TRBD1. The source of this sequence is a person between 18 and 65 years old who received the Ad26.COV2.S COVID-19 vaccine or a placebo. Sequences were derived from peripheral blood, sampled in a trial of Ad26.COV2.S vaccine versus placebo. The CDR3 DNA sequence: TGTGCCAGCAGCTTAGATTGGCAGGGGGCCGGCTACACCTTC. This translates into CASSLDWQGAGYTF.